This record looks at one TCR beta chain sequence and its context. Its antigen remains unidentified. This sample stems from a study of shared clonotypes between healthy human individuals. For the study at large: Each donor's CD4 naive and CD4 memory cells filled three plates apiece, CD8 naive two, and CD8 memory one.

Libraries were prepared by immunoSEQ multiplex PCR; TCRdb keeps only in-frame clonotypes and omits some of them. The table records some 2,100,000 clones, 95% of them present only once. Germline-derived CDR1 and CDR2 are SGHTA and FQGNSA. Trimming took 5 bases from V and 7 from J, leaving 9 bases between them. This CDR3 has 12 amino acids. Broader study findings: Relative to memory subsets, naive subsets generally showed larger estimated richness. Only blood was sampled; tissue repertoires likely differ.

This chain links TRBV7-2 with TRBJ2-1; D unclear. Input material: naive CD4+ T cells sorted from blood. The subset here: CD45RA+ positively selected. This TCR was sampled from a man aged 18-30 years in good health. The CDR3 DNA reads TGTGCCAGCAGCCCTACCTGGAATGAGCAGTTCTTC. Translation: CASSPTWNEQFF.